This TCR beta chain was sequenced for a study of blood T cell repertoires in COVID-19. TCRdb's copy holds only in-frame clones and misses some; the assay was immunoSEQ multiplex PCR. The sample lists about 200,000 clones, approximately 84% occurring once. The CDR3 length is 16 residues. From germline, CDR1 is SGHRS and CDR2 YFSETQ. The ends were cut back, 0 bases at V and 7 bases at J, with 20 bases in the middle. The clonotype was recovered from an elderly woman with acute or convalescent COVID-19. The sample comprised peripheral blood. J is TRBJ2-7 and V is TRBV5-1; D unresolved. The CDR3 DNA is TGCGCCAGCAGCTTGGAACCCGCGGATTCCTCTATAGAGCAGTACTTC. This translates into CASSLEPADSSIEQYF.